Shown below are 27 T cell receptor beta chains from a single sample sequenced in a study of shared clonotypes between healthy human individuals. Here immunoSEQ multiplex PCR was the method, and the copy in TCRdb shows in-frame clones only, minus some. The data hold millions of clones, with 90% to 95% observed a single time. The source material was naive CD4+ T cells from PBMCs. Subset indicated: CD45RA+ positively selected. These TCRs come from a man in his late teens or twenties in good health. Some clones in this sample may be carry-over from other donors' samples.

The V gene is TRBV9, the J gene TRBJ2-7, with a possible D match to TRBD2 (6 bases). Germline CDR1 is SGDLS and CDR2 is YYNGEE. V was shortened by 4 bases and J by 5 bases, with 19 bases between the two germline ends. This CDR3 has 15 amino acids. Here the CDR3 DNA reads TGTGCCAGCAGCCCCCAAGCGGGTTCGGTGGACGAGCAGTACTTC. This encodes CASSPQAGSVDEQYF. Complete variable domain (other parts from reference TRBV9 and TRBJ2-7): DSGVTQTPKHLITATGQRVTLRCSPRSGDLSVYWYQQSLDQGLQFLIQYYNGEERAKGNILERFSAQQFPDLHSELNLSSLELGDSALYFCASSPQAGSVDEQYFGPGTRLTVT.

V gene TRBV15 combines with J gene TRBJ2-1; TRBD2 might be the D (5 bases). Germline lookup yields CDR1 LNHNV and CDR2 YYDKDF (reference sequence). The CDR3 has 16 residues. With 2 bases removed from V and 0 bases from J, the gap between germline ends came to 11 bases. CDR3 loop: CATSRLRASSYNEQFF. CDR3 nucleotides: TGTGCCACCAGCAGATTGCGGGCGAGCTCCTACAATGAGCAGTTCTTC.

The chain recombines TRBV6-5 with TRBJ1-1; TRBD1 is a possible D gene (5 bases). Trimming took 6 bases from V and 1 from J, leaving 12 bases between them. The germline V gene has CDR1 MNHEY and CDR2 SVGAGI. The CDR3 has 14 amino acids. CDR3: CASRNGGTNTEAFF. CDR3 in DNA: TGTGCCAGCAGAAACGGGGGAACGAACACTGAAGCTTTCTTT.

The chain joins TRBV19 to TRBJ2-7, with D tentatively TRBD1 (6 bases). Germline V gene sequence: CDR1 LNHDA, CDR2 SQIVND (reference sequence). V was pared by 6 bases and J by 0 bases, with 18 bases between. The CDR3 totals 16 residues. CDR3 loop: CASSPFSDRYSYEQYF. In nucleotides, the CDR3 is TGTGCCAGTAGCCCATTTTCGGACAGATACTCCTACGAGCAGTACTTC.

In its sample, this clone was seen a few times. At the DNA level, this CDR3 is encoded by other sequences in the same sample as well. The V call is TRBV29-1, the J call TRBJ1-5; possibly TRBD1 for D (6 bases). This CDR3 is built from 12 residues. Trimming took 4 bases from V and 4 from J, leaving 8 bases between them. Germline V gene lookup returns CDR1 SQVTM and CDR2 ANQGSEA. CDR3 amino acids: CSVGQENQPQHF. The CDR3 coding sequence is TGCAGCGTTGGACAGGAAAATCAGCCCCAGCATTTT. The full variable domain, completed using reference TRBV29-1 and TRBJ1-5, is SAVISQKPSRDICQRGTSLTIQCQVDSQVTMMFWYRQQPGQSLTLIATANQGSEATYESGFVIDKFPISRPNLTFSTLTVSNMSPEDSSIYLCSVGQENQPQHFGDGTRLSIL.

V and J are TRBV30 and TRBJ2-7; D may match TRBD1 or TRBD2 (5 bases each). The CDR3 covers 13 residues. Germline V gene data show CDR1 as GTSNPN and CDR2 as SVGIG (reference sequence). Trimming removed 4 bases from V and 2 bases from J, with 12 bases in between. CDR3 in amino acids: CAWNKGTTYEQYF. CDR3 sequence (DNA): TGTGCCTGGAACAAAGGGACGACCTACGAGCAGTACTTC.

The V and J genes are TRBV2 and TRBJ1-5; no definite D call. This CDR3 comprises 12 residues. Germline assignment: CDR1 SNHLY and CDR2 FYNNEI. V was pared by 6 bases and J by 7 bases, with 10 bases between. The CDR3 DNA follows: TGTGCCAGCAGGGGGAGCCAGCAGCCCCAGCATTTT. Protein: CASRGSQQPQHF.

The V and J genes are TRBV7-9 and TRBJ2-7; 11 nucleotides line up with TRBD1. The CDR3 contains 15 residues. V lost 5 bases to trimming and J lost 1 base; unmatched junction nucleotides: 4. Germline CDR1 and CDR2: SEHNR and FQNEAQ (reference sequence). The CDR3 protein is CASSRTGGVSYEQYF. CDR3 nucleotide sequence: TGTGCCAGCAGCCGGACAGGGGGCGTATCCTACGAGCAGTACTTC. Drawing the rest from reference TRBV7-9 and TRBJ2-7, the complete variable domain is DTGVSQNPRHKITKRGQNVTFRCDPISEHNRLYWYRQTLGQGPEFLTYFQNEAQLEKSRLLSDRFSAERPKGSFSTLEIQRTEQGDSAMYLCASSRTGGVSYEQYFGPGTRLTVT.

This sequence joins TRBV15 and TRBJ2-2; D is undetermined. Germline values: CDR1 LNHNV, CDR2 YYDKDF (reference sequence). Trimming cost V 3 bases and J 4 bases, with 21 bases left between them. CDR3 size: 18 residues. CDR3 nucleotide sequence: TGTGCCACCAGCAGGAACCCGGGCCCCTCCCCACCCACCGGGGAGCTGTTTTTT. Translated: CATSRNPGPSPPTGELFF. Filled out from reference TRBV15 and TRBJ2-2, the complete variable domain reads DAMVIQNPRYQVTQFGKPVTLSCSQTLNHNVMYWYQQKSSQAPKLLFHYYDKDFNNEADTPDNFQSRRPNTSFCFLDIRSPGLGDTAMYLCATSRNPGPSPPTGELFFGEGSRLTVL.

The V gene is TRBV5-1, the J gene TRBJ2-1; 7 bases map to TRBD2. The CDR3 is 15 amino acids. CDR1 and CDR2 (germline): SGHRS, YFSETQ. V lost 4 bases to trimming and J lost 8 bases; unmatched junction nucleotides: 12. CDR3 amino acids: CASSPLGGGSYEQFF. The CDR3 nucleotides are TGCGCCAGCAGCCCTCTTGGTGGCGGGAGCTATGAGCAGTTCTTC. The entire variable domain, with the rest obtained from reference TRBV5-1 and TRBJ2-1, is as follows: KAGVTQTPRYLIKTRGQQVTLSCSPISGHRSVSWYQQTPGQGLQFLFEYFSETQRNKGNFPGRFSGRQFSNSRSEMNVSTLELGDSALYLCASSPLGGGSYEQFFGPGTRLTVL.

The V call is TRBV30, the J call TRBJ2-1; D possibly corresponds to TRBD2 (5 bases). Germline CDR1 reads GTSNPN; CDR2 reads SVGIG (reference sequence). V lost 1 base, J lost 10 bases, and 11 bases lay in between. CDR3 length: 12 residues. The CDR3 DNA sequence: TGTGCCTGGAGTGGCTCAGCGGACGAGCAGTTCTTC. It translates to CAWSGSADEQFF.

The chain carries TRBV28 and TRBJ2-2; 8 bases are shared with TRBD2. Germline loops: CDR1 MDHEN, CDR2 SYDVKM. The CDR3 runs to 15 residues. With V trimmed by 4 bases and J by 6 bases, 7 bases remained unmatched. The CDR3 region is CASSSGLAAAGELFF. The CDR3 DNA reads TGTGCCAGCAGTTCCGGACTAGCCGCGGCCGGGGAGCTGTTTTTT.

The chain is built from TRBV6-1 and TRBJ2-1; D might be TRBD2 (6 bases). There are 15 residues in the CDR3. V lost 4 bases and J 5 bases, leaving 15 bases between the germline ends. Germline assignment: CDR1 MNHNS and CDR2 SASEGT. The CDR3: CASSGLAAKDNEQFF. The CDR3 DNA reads TGTGCCAGCAGTGGGTTAGCGGCGAAAGACAATGAGCAGTTCTTC.

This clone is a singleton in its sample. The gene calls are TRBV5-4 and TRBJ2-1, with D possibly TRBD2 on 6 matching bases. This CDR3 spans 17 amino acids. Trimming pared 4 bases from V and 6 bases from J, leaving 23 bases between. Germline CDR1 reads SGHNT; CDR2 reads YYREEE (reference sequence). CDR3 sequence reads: CASSRPGAGTRGNEQFF. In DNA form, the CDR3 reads TGTGCCAGCAGCCGGCCTGGGGCGGGGACTCGGGGCAATGAGCAGTTCTTC. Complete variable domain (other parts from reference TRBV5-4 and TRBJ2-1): ETGVTQSPTHLIKTRGQQVTLRCSSQSGHNTVSWYQQALGQGPQFIFQYYREEENGRGNFPPRFSGLQFPNYSSELNVNALELDDSALYLCASSRPGAGTRGNEQFFGPGTRLTVL.

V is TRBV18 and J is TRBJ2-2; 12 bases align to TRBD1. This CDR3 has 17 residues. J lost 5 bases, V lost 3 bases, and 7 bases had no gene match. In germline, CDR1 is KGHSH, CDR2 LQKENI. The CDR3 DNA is TGTGCCAGCTCACCTACCGGGACAGGGGGCGCGACCGGGGAGCTGTTTTTT. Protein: CASSPTGTGGATGELFF.

The DNA of the CDR3 is TGTGCCAGCAGCTCGATTGGACCGCCGAACACTGAAGCTTTCTTT. Its protein is CASSSIGPPNTEAFF. J is TRBJ1-1 and V is TRBV7-2; D unresolved. CDR3 size: 15 residues. The V and J ends lost 4 bases and 1 base respectively, with 13 bases between them. The germline V gene has CDR1 SGHTA and CDR2 FQGNSA.

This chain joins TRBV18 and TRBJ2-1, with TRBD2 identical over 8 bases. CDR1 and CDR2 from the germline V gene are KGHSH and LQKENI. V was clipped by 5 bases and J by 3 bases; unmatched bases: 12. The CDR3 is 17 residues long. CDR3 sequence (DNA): TGTGCCAGCTCAGGGTCCCGCACTAGCGGCCTCTACAATGAGCAGTTCTTC. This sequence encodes CASSGSRTSGLYNEQFF.

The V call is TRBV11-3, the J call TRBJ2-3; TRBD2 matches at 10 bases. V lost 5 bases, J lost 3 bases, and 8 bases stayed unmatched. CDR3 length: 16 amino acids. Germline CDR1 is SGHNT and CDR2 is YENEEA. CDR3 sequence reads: CASSPGPSGSTDTQYF. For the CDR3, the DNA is TGTGCCAGCAGCCCAGGACCTAGCGGGAGTACAGATACGCAGTATTTT.

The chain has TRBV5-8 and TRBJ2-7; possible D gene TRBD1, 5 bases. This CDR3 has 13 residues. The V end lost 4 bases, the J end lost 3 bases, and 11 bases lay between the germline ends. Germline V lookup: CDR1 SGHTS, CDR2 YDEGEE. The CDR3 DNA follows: TGTGCCAGCAGCCCTAGGGGCGTCTACGAGCAGTACTTC. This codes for CASSPRGVYEQYF.

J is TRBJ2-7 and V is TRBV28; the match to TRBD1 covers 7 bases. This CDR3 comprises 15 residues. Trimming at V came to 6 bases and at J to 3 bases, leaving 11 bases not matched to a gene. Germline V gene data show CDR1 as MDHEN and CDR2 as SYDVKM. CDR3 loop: CASRSQGPGYYEQYF. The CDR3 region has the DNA TGTGCCAGCAGGTCACAGGGGCCGGGGTACTACGAGCAGTACTTC.

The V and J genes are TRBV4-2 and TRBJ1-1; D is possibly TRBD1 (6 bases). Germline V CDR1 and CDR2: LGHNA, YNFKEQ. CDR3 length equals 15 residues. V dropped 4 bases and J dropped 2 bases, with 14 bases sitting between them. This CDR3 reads CASSPQGQLNTEAFF. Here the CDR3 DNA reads TGTGCCAGCAGCCCCCAGGGGCAGCTTAACACTGAAGCTTTCTTT.

The CDR3 region has the DNA TGCAGCGTTGAAGATTTAAGAGGAGCGGGAGGAGAGACCCAGTACTTC. Translation gives CSVEDLRGAGGETQYF. V is TRBV29-1 and J is TRBJ2-5, with TRBD2 matching 9 bases. The V and J ends lost 0 bases and 4 bases, in that order; junction bases with no gene match: 9. In germline, CDR1 is SQVTM, CDR2 ANQGSEA. The CDR3 contains 16 residues.

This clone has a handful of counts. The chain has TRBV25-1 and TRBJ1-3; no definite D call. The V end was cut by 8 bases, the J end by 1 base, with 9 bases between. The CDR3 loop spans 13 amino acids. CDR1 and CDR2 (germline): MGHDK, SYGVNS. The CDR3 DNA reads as TGTGCCAGCTCAATACCATCTGGAAACACCATATATTTT. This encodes CASSIPSGNTIYF.

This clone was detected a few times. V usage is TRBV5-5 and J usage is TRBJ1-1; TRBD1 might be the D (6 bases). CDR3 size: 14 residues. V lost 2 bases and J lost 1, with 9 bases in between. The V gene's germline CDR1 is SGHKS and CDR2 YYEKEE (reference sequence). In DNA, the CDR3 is TGTGCCAGCAGCTTACCGACAGGGAACACTGAAGCTTTCTTT. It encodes CASSLPTGNTEAFF.

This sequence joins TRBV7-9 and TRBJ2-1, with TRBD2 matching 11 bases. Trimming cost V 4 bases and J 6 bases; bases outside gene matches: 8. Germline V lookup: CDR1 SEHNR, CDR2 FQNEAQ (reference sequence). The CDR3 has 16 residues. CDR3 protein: CASSSFSGRAFNEQFF. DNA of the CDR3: TGTGCCAGCAGCTCGTTTAGCGGGAGGGCTTTCAATGAGCAGTTCTTC.

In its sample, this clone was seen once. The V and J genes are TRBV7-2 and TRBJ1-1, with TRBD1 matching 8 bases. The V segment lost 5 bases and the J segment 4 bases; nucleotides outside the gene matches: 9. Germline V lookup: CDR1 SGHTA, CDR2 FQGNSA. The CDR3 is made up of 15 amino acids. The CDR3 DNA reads TGTGCCAGCAGCCCCAGCCAGGGGGCGCGCACTGAAGCTTTCTTT. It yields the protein CASSPSQGARTEAFF.

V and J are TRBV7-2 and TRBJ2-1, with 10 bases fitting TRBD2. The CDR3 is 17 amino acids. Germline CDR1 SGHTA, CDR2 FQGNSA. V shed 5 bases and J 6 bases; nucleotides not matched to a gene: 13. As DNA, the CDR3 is TGTGCCAGCAGCCCCCGAAGTAGCGGGAGGTTACTCAATGAGCAGTTCTTC. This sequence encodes CASSPRSSGRLLNEQFF.